Below are 31 T cell receptor beta chains sequenced from a single sample in a study of spatial heterogeneity in lung cancer. The time point was: blood at routine non-recurrence follow-up after resection. TCRdb reprocessed the 5' RACE reads via MiXCR and lists one record per CDR3 protein. The sample includes 9,500 to 13,000 distinct CDR3 sequences, roughly 22% seen only once; the top ten take 35% to 50%. Sequencing was performed on PBMCs, taken at follow-up. The receptors stem from a male donor with early-stage non-small cell lung cancer.

This clonotype came up a few times. The chain is built from TRBV28 and TRBJ1-2; 9 bases line up with TRBD1. Germline CDR1 and CDR2: MDHEN and SYDVKM. With V trimmed by 7 bases and J by 4 bases, 7 bases remained unmatched. The CDR3 spans 14 residues. The DNA of the CDR3 is TGTGCCAGCACCCAGGGACAGGGATCCTATGGCTACACCTTC. As protein: CASTQGQGSYGYTF.

The table lists this clonotype with many counts. The V and J genes are TRBV20-1 and TRBJ1-5, with D perhaps matching TRBD1 (5 bases). The V end lost 5 bases, the J end lost 1 base, and 21 bases lay between the germline ends. The germline V gene encodes CDR1 DFQATT and CDR2 SNEGSKA (reference sequence). CDR3 length: 17 residues. DNA for the CDR3: TGCAGTGCTCCCGACAGTACCCTATCGGGGAGCAATCAGCCCCAGCATTTT. Translation gives CSAPDSTLSGSNQPQHF.

This clonotype was detected a few times. This sequence joins TRBV3-1 and TRBJ2-2, with D possibly being TRBD1 (6 bases). Germline lookup yields CDR1 LGHDT and CDR2 YNNKEL (reference sequence). The V and J ends lost 4 bases and 4 bases respectively, with 10 bases between them. This CDR3 has 14 amino acids. CDR3 nucleotides: TGTGCCAGCAGCCGAGGGACAATCACCGGGGAGCTGTTTTTT. The encoded protein is CASSRGTITGELFF.

The chain carries TRBV7-8 and TRBJ1-1; D remains ambiguous. V was shortened by 1 base and J by 5 bases, with 8 bases between the two germline ends. Per the germline V gene, CDR1 is SGHVS and CDR2 is FQNEAQ. There are 13 residues in the CDR3. CDR3 sequence reads: CASSLDRETEAFF. CDR3 sequence (DNA): TGTGCCAGCAGCTTAGATAGGGAAACTGAAGCTTTCTTT.

This clonotype came up many times. The chain links TRBV20-1 to TRBJ1-5, with 8 bases lining up with TRBD1. Trimming at V came to 3 bases and at J to 10 bases, leaving 8 bases not matched to a gene. CDR3 length: 13 residues. CDR1 and CDR2 (germline): DFQATT, SNEGSKA (reference sequence). Written as DNA, the CDR3 is TGCAGTGCTAGTAAGGACAGGGCATCTCCCCAGCATTTT. Translation: CSASKDRASPQHF.

This clonotype was counted many times. The chain combines TRBV28 with TRBJ1-6; 7 bases match TRBD1. The CDR3 consists of 15 residues. Per the germline V gene, CDR1 is MDHEN and CDR2 is SYDVKM. V lost 7 bases, J lost 7 bases, and 10 bases stayed unmatched. The CDR3 nucleotides read TGTGCCAGCACCTCGGGGACAGTAGGAAATTCACCCCTCCACTTT. It is translated as CASTSGTVGNSPLHF.

V is TRBV6-2 or TRBV6-3 and J is TRBJ2-1, with unresolved D. The germline V gene encodes CDR1 MNHEY and CDR2 SVGEGT. The ends were cut back, 2 bases at V and 5 bases at J, with 7 bases in the middle. The CDR3 sequence is 13 residues long. The CDR3 is CASSYTSHNEQFF. The CDR3 DNA follows: TGTGCCAGCAGTTACACGTCTCACAATGAGCAGTTCTTC.

This clonotype was found a few times. This sequence joins TRBV2 and TRBJ2-7, with D unresolved. This CDR3 contains 13 residues. From germline, CDR1 is SNHLY and CDR2 FYNNEI. The V and J ends lost 4 bases and 3 bases respectively, with 10 bases between them. CDR3: CASSVWQNYEQYF. CDR3 nucleotide sequence: TGTGCCAGCAGTGTCTGGCAGAACTACGAGCAGTACTTC.

This clonotype was recorded at least ten times. J is TRBJ2-2 and V is TRBV6-5; 7 bases match TRBD1. The CDR3 length is 15 residues. Germline assignment: CDR1 MNHEY and CDR2 SVGAGI. V was pared by 6 bases and J by 3 bases, with 7 bases of the junction left unmatched. The CDR3 spells CASRKGQAYTGELFF. The DNA for the CDR3 is TGTGCCAGCAGGAAAGGACAGGCCTACACCGGGGAGCTGTTTTTT.

The CDR3 nucleotides are TGTGCCATCAGTGAGGTTGCCGGGGAGCTGTTTTTT. This sequence encodes CAISEVAGELFF. V gene TRBV10-3 combines with J gene TRBJ2-2; D is unresolved. This CDR3 has 12 amino acids. In germline, CDR1 is ENHRY, CDR2 SYGVKD. The germline V and J ends were trimmed by 2 bases and 6 bases, with 4 bases remaining between them.

This clonotype was recorded at least ten times. This rearrangement joins TRBV24-1 to TRBJ2-1; D uncertain. Between the trimmed V and J ends, which lost 6 bases and 0 bases, there was a span of 5 bases. Germline CDR1 reads KGHDR; CDR2 reads SFDVKD. CDR3 length: 13 amino acids. The CDR3 sequence is CATSLSSYNEQFF. DNA of the CDR3: TGTGCCACCAGTCTGAGCTCCTACAATGAGCAGTTCTTC.

The chain has TRBV18 and TRBJ2-4, with D perhaps TRBD1 or TRBD2 (5 bases each). V dropped 0 bases and J dropped 9 bases, with 15 bases sitting between them. This CDR3 spans 15 amino acids. Looked up from germline, CDR1 is KGHSH and CDR2 is LQKENI. CDR3: CASSPPAGFGGIQYF. CDR3 DNA sequence: TGTGCCAGCTCACCACCGGCAGGGTTTGGGGGCATTCAGTACTTC. The variable domain in full, completed from reference TRBV18 and TRBJ2-4, reads NAGVMQNPRHLVRRRGQEARLRCSPMKGHSHVYWYRQLPEEGLKFMVYLQKENIIDESGMPKERFSAEFPKEGPSILRIQQVVRGDSAAYFCASSPPAGFGGIQYFGAGTRLSVL.

This clonotype was detected many times. The CDR3 DNA follows: TGTGCCAGCAGTGACGCCTACGAGCAGTACTTC. Its protein is CASSDAYEQYF. This rearrangement joins TRBV25-1 to TRBJ2-7, with D uncertain. V was clipped by 3 bases and J by 2 bases, with 2 bases between them. CDR3 length: 11 amino acids. Germline V CDR1 and CDR2: MGHDK, SYGVNS.

This clonotype was counted at least ten times. The rearrangement joins TRBV29-1 to TRBJ2-2, with TRBD2 matching over 7 bases. This CDR3 is 13 amino acids long. The ends lost 6 bases at V and 7 bases at J; junction bases unmatched: 8. The germline V gene has CDR1 SQVTM and CDR2 ANQGSEA. The CDR3, as DNA: TGCAGCGTCCCGAGCAGCGGGATCGGGGAGCTGTTTTTT. Translated: CSVPSSGIGELFF.

By share, this clonotype counts as medium-sized. The chain is built from TRBV19 and TRBJ2-3; D uncertain. Looked up from germline, CDR1 is LNHDA and CDR2 is SQIVND (reference sequence). CDR3 length equals 14 residues. V was cut by 4 bases and J by 2 bases, with 10 bases left in between. The CDR3 DNA follows: TGTGCCAGTAGTAACGGATATCTCACAGATACGCAGTATTTT. It encodes CASSNGYLTDTQYF.

Of note for this clonotype: A read error is possible here, since a much larger clone lies one base away. V usage is TRBV24-1 and J usage is TRBJ2-6, with a possible D match to TRBD1 (5 bases). This CDR3 has 14 amino acids. Germline V gene data show CDR1 as KGHDR and CDR2 as SFDVKD. Here the CDR3 DNA reads TGTGCCACCAGTGGCTACTCTGGGGCCAACGTCCCGACTTTC. Amino acids: CATSGYSGANVPTF.

This clonotype was picked up many times. This chain joins TRBV10-1 and TRBJ2-3, with no clear D. This CDR3 spans 13 amino acids. The V gene's germline CDR1 is WNHNN and CDR2 SYGVQD (reference sequence). The V end was cut by 10 bases, the J end by 6 bases, with 17 bases between. The CDR3 DNA follows: TGCGCCACCTCTACGGGCGCCGCCGATACGCAGTATTTT. This translates into CATSTGAADTQYF.

The rearrangement joins TRBV29-1 to TRBJ2-3, with 7 bases lining up with TRBD2. CDR3 length: 15 amino acids. Trimming removed 2 bases from V and 4 bases from J; junction bases left unmatched: 9. Germline loops: CDR1 SQVTM, CDR2 ANQGSEA. CDR3 in amino acids: CSVEQGGRFADTQYF. The CDR3 DNA sequence: TGCAGCGTTGAACAGGGCGGGAGATTCGCAGATACGCAGTATTTT.

The chain is built from TRBV28 and TRBJ1-5; no definite D call. The V gene lost 3 bases and the J gene lost 1 base, with 10 bases spanning the gap. This CDR3 contains 15 residues. Germline values: CDR1 MDHEN, CDR2 SYDVKM. CDR3 amino acids: CASSFRQRSNQPQHF. CDR3 DNA sequence: TGTGCCAGCAGTTTCCGACAACGAAGCAATCAGCCCCAGCATTTT.

The V and J genes are TRBV7-2 and TRBJ2-1; D call uncertain. The V and J ends lost 1 base and 5 bases respectively, with 6 bases between them. The CDR3 is made up of 13 amino acids. Germline-derived CDR1 and CDR2 are SGHTA and FQGNSA. Here the CDR3 DNA reads TGTGCCAGCAGCTTAGGCCGGGACAATGAGCAGTTCTTC. This translates into CASSLGRDNEQFF.

This clonotype was found a few times. The chain couples TRBV6-5 to TRBJ1-3; a weak D match, TRBD1 (6 bases). Germline V gene sequence: CDR1 MNHEY, CDR2 SVGAGI. V lost 7 bases and J lost 0, with 13 bases in between. The CDR3 is 15 residues long. CDR3 coding DNA: TGTGCCAGCACCTCCGTGGGGGCCTCTGGAAACACCATATATTTT. It specifies CASTSVGASGNTIYF.

This clonotype has ten or more counts. V gene TRBV28 combines with J gene TRBJ1-1, with TRBD1 as a possible D gene (5 bases). Germline V gene lookup returns CDR1 MDHEN and CDR2 SYDVKM. V lost 1 base and J 4 bases, leaving 10 bases between the germline ends. CDR3 length equals 14 residues. The CDR3, as DNA: TGTGCCAGCAGTTTATTCGTGGGGACCACTGAAGCTTTCTTT. This encodes CASSLFVGTTEAFF.

The chain recombines TRBV11-2 with TRBJ2-7, with 13 bases identical to TRBD2. With 1 base clipped from V and 3 bases from J, the junction kept 3 bases outside the gene matches. CDR1 is SGHAT, CDR2 FQNNGV, per germline. The CDR3 totals 16 residues. CDR3: CASSLGGLAGNYEQYF. The CDR3 nucleotides are TGTGCCAGCAGCTTAGGGGGACTAGCGGGGAACTACGAGCAGTACTTC.

Relative to its sample, this clonotype is medium-sized. The chain couples TRBV6-6 to TRBJ1-1; D uncertain. CDR3 length: 13 residues. Germline lookup yields CDR1 MNHNY and CDR2 SVGAGI (reference sequence). Deletions cut 11 bases from V and 1 base from J, with 14 bases between. In DNA, the CDR3 is TGTGCCTGCCGAAGTCGTCCGAACACTGAAGCTTTCTTT. It specifies CACRSRPNTEAFF.

With respect to this clonotype: One end of the junction varies from germline; a read error may be responsible. The chain carries TRBV5-1 and TRBJ2-7; tentative D call: TRBD2 (6 bases). Germline V lookup: CDR1 SGHRS, CDR2 YFSETQ. The CDR3 covers 12 residues. CDR3 sequence: CASSAGNSVRDF. The CDR3 bases are TGCGCCAGCAGCGCGGGAAACTCGGTTCGGGACTTC.

In this sample, this clonotype turned up a few times. This chain uses TRBV5-1 with TRBJ2-3; the D call may be TRBD1 or TRBD2 (5 bases each). This CDR3 has 17 residues. The V and J ends lost 0 bases and 0 bases respectively, with 14 bases between them. Germline CDR1 and CDR2: SGHRS and YFSETQ. The CDR3 bases are TGCGCCAGCAGCTTGGCCGGCACAGGACTTAGCACAGATACGCAGTATTTT. This codes for CASSLAGTGLSTDTQYF.

This clonotype was counted only a few times. This sequence joins TRBV20-1 and TRBJ2-7; D gene ambiguous. Trimming shortened V by 6 bases and J by 6 bases, and 15 bases separated the two germline ends. Germline-derived CDR1 and CDR2 are DFQATT and SNEGSKA (reference sequence). CDR3 size: 12 residues. CDR3 loop: CSAPEQLPEQYF. CDR3 in DNA: TGCAGTGCCCCCGAGCAGCTTCCCGAGCAGTACTTC.

This clonotype was picked up many times. The chain combines TRBV20-1 with TRBJ2-7; 8 bases fit TRBD2. Germline values: CDR1 DFQATT, CDR2 SNEGSKA (reference sequence). CDR3 length: 15 amino acids. The junction had 10 bases not matched to a gene; V was cut back by 4 bases and J by 2 bases. The CDR3 here is CSATGRGAVAYEQYF. In DNA form, the CDR3 reads TGCAGTGCTACCGGGCGGGGGGCAGTCGCCTACGAGCAGTACTTC.

This chain joins TRBV25-1 and TRBJ2-3; 9 nucleotides match TRBD2. Germline trimming cut 3 bases from V and 2 bases from J; bases unmatched to any gene: 3. Germline CDR1 MGHDK, CDR2 SYGVNS. The CDR3 spans 15 residues. The CDR3 DNA is TGTGCCAGCAGTGAGACTAGCGGTTACACAGATACGCAGTATTTT. It translates to CASSETSGYTDTQYF.

This chain connects TRBV20-1 to TRBJ1-1; 7 nucleotides agree with TRBD1. The V and J ends lost 6 bases and 5 bases, in that order; junction bases with no gene match: 6. CDR1 DFQATT and CDR2 SNEGSKA come from the germline V gene (reference sequence). The CDR3 has 12 residues. CDR3: CSAEGAETEAFF. DNA for the CDR3: TGCAGTGCAGAGGGGGCAGAAACTGAAGCTTTCTTT.

By share, this clonotype counts as medium-sized. This chain uses TRBV19 with TRBJ2-2; 7 positions match TRBD2. The CDR3 covers 15 residues. Trimming took 5 bases from V and 4 from J; bases not matched to a gene: 7. From germline, CDR1 is LNHDA and CDR2 SQIVND (reference sequence). The DNA of the CDR3 is TGTGCCAGTAGTCTAACCGGGGGGACCACCGGGGAGCTGTTTTTT. The encoded protein is CASSLTGGTTGELFF.